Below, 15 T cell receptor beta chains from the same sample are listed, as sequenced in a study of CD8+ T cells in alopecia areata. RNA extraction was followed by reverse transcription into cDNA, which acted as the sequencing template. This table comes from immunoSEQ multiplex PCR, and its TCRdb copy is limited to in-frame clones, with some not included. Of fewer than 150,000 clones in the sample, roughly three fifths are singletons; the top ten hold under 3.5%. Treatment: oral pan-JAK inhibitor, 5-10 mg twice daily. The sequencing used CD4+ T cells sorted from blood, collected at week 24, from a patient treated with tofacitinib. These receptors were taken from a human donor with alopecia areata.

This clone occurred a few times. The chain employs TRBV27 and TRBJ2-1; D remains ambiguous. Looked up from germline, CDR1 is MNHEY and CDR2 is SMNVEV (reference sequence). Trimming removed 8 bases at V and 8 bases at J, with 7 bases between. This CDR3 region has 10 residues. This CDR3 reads CASDRDEQFF. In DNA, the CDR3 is TGTGCCAGCGACCGGGATGAGCAGTTCTTC.

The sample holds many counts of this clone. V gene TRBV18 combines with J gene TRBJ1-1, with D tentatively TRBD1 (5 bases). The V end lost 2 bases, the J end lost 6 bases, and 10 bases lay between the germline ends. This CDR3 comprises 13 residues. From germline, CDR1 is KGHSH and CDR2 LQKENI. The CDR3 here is CASSPSRDSEAFF. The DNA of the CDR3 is TGTGCCAGCTCACCATCTAGGGACTCTGAAGCTTTCTTT.

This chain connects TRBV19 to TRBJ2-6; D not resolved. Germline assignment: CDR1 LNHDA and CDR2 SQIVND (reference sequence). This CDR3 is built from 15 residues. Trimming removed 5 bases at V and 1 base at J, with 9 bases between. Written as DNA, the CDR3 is TGTGCCAGTAGTCTCCAGGAGTCTGGGGCCAACGTCCTGACTTTC. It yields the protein CASSLQESGANVLTF.

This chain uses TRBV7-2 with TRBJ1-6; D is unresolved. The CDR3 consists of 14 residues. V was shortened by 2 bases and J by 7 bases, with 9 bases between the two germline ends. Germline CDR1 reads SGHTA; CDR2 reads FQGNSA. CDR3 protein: CASSLQGRNSPLHF. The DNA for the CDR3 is TGTGCCAGCAGCTTACAAGGGCGCAATTCACCCCTCCACTTT. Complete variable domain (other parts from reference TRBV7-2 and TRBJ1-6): GAGVSQSPSNKVTEKGKDVELRCDPISGHTALYWYRQSLGQGLEFLIYFQGNSAPDKSGLPSDRFSAERTGGSVSTLTIQRTQQEDSAVYLCASSLQGRNSPLHFGNGTRLTVT.

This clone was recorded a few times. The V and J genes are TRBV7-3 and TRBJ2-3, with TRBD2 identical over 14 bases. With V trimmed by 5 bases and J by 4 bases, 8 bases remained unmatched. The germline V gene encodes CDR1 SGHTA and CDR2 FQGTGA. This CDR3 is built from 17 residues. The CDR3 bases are TGTGCCAGCAGCCCGGGACTAGCGGGGGTACTGGCAGATACGCAGTATTTT. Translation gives CASSPGLAGVLADTQYF.

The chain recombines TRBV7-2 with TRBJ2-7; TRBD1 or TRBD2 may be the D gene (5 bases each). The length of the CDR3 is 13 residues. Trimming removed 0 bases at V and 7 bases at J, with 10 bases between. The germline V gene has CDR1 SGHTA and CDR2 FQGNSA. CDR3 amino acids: CASSLAGAREQYF. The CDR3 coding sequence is TGTGCCAGCAGCTTAGCCGGGGCGCGGGAGCAGTACTTC.

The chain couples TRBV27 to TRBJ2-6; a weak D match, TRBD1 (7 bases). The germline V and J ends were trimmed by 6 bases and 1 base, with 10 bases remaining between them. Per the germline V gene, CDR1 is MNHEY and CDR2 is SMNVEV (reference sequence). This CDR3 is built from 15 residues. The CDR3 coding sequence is TGTGCCAGCAGCAGGGGGAGGTCTGGGGCCAACGTCCTGACTTTC. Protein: CASSRGRSGANVLTF.

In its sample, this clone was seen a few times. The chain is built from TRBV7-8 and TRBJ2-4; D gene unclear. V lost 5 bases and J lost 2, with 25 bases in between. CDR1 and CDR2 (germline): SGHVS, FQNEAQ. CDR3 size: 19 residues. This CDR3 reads CASSPAGWAGVQTKNIQYF. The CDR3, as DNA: TGTGCCAGCAGCCCAGCCGGGTGGGCAGGTGTCCAAACCAAAAACATTCAGTACTTC.

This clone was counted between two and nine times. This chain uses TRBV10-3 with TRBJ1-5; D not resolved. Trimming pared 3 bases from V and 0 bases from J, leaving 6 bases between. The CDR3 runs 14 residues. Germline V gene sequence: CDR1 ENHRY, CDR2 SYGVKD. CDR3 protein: CAISDSNSNQPQHF. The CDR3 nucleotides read TGTGCCATCAGTGATTCGAATAGCAATCAGCCCCAGCATTTT.

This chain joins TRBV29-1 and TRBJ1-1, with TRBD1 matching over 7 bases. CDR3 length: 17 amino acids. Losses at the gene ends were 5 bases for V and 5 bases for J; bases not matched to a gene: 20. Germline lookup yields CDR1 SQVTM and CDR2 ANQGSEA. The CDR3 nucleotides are TGCAGCGTTATGCAGGGGGTTCTAAATTGGGAAGGGACTGAAGCTTTCTTT. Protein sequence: CSVMQGVLNWEGTEAFF.

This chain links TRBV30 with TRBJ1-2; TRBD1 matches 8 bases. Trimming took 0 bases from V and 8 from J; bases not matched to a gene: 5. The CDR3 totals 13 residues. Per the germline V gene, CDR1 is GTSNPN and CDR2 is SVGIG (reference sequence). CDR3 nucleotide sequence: TGTGCCTGGAGTGTTCAGGGGGCCGGGGGCTACACCTTC. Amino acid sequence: CAWSVQGAGGYTF.

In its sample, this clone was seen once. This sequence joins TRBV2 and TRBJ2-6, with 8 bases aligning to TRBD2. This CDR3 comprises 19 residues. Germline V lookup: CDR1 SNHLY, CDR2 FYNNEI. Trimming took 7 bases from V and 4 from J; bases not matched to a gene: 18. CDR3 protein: CASTKQRGRTFIGANVLTF. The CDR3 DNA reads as TGTGCCAGCACTAAACAGCGGGGGAGAACCTTCATCGGGGCCAACGTCCTGACTTTC.

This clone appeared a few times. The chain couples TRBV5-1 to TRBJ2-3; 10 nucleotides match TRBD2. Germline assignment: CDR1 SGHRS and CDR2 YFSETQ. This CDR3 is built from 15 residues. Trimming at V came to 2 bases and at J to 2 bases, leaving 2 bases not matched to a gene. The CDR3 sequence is CASSFLAGVTDTQYF. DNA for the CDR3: TGCGCCAGCAGCTTCCTAGCGGGGGTCACAGATACGCAGTATTTT.

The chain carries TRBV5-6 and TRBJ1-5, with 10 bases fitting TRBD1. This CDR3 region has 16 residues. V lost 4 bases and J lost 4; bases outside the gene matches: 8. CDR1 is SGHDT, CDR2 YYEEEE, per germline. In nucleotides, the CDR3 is TGTGCCAGCAGCGCCTTCGGGACAGGGGTTAATCAGCCCCAGCATTTT. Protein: CASSAFGTGVNQPQHF.

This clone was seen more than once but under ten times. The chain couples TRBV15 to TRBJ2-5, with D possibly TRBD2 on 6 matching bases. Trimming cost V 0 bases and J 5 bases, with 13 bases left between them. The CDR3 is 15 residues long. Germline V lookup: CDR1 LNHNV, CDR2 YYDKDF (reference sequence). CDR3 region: CATSRDSRGGETQYF. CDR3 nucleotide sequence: TGTGCCACCAGCAGAGATAGCCGGGGAGGTGAGACCCAGTACTTC.